This T cell receptor beta chain was sequenced in a study of blood T cell repertoires in COVID-19. For the study at large: Samples taken during acute and convalescent COVID-19 were collected in the United States, Italy and Spain. Sources were T cells, B-cell-depleted T cells, or PBMCs; the material itself was cDNA or gDNA.

Trimming took off 2 bases at V and 8 bases at J, with 13 bases between the two ends. This CDR3 has 14 amino acids. Germline CDR1 and CDR2: SGHRS and YFSETQ. In the original analysis: For nucleated cells, counts were estimated from reference gene primer amplification. TCRdb's table, derived via immunoSEQ multiplex PCR, lists solely in-frame clones and lacks some. V, J and clone size are those of that table, while D and trimming were read from the DNA. This sample carries over 150,000 clones, approximately 85% of them seen once, and the ten largest clones take approximately 12%. The V and J genes are TRBV5-1 and TRBJ2-2; possible D gene TRBD2, 6 bases. The sequencing sample was made of PBMCs or T cells enriched from blood (not recorded which). This sequence was found in a man aged 40-55 years who had recovered from COVID-19. The CDR3 DNA is TGCGCCAGCAGCTTAAGGACTACCATAGGGGAGCTGTTTTTT. It yields the protein CASSLRTTIGELFF.